This T cell receptor beta chain originates from a study of blood T cell repertoires in COVID-19. About the research overall: In each case, the material was cDNA or gDNA derived from T cells, B-cell-depleted T cells, or PBMCs.

TCRdb's table, derived via immunoSEQ multiplex PCR, lists solely in-frame clones and lacks some. Of 320,000 or so clones listed, approximately 88% are singletons. With V trimmed by 0 bases and J by 3 bases, 0 bases remained unmatched. CDR1 and CDR2 from the germline V gene are SGHKS and YYEKEE (reference sequence). This CDR3 comprises 14 residues. The sample taken for sequencing was PBMCs or T cells enriched from blood (not recorded which). The TCR comes from a man aged 30-40 years who had recovered from COVID-19. The chain is built from TRBV5-5 and TRBJ2-7; 10 nucleotides match TRBD2. CDR3 in amino acids: CASSLASGGYEQYF. The CDR3 DNA reads TGTGCCAGCAGCTTGGCTAGCGGGGGCTACGAGCAGTACTTC.